These T cell receptor beta chains were read from a single sample in a study of cytomegalovirus exposure and HLA in healthy donors. Produced via immunoSEQ multiplex PCR; TCRdb's table is partial and in-frame only. The repertoire consists of about 150,000 clones, with 80% to 90% occurring once and the leading ten covering around 2.5%. The specimen sequenced was PBMCs. The receptors shown here come from a boy aged 2 to 10 in good health and CMV-seronegative. The CDR3 runs from the conserved cysteine through the conserved F or W. Fields, in order: clone size, D gene, V gene, J gene, CDR3 DNA, CDR3 protein. D genes are given only for firm matches. Clone size is stated in some rows and not others, as once, few, many or a class when expanded.

>-|TRBD1|TRBV7-6|TRBJ1-5
TGTGCCAGCAGCTTAGCGACAGGGCAGCCCCAGCATTTT
CASSLATGQPQHF
>-|-|TRBV11-2|TRBJ2-2
TGTGCCAGCAGCACAAACAAGAAGAACACCGGGGAGCTGTTTTTT
CASSTNKKNTGELFF
>once|TRBD1|TRBV6-4|TRBJ2-6
TGTGCCAGCAGTGAAACAGGGGTCTCTGGGGCCAACGTCCTGACTTTC
CASSETGVSGANVLTF
>-|TRBD2|TRBV5-1|TRBJ2-7
TGCGCCAGCAGCTTGGGGGGTAGCGGGATGGGCTCCTACGAGCAGTACTTC
CASSLGGSGMGSYEQYF
>-|TRBD2|TRBV7-2|TRBJ2-3
TGTGCCAGCAGCTTAGCCAGGCGGACTAGCGGGAGGGCGGTCGCAGATACGCAGTATTTT
CASSLARRTSGRAVADTQYF
>once|-|TRBV6-4|TRBJ2-1
TGTGCCACCTCGAGGGGGGGACAATACAATGAGCAGTTCTTC
CATSRGGQYNEQFF
>-|-|TRBV29-1|TRBJ1-2
TGCAGCGTTGAGTCGGGTTATGGCTACACCTTC
CSVESGYGYTF
>-|-|TRBV10-3|TRBJ2-1
TGTGCCATCAGAGGGGGAGAGGGTCGCCTCGACTCCTACAATGAGCAGCTCTTC
CAIRGGEGRLDSYNEQLF
>-|TRBD2|TRBV6-4|TRBJ2-1
TGTGCCACCAGGGGAGCGGGAGAGCAGGGTGAGCAGTTCTTC
CATRGAGEQGEQFF
>-|-|TRBV19|TRBJ1-3
TGTGCCAGTAGTCTTCTTTCTGGAAACACCATATATTTT
CASSLLSGNTIYF
>-|-|TRBV11-2|TRBJ2-7
TGTGCCAGCAGCGCAGGGGCTCTTAGCTCCTACGAGCAGTACTTC
CASSAGALSSYEQYF
>-|-|TRBV29-1|TRBJ2-1
TGCAGCGTTCGACTGCCCAGCTCCTACAATGAGCAGTTCTTC
CSVRLPSSYNEQFF
>-|-|TRBV7-9|TRBJ2-7
TGTGCCAGCAGCTTAGGGCAGGGAGGTTACGAGCAGTACTTC
CASSLGQGGYEQYF
>-|TRBD2|TRBV7-3|TRBJ2-7
TGTGCCAGCAGCCCGTCCTCTAGCGGTCCGGTCCCCTACGAGCAGTACTTC
CASSPSSSGPVPYEQYF
>-|TRBD2|TRBV7-9|TRBJ2-1
TGTGCCAGCAGCTTAGTCGAGAGACTAGCGGGGGGCACCTACAATGAGCAGTTCTTC
CASSLVERLAGGTYNEQFF
>-|-|TRBV6-1|TRBJ1-3
TGTGCCAGTCGTGGGGGCTTAACGGGAAACACCATATATTTT
CASRGGLTGNTIYF